The 22 T cell receptor beta chains listed next were all sequenced from one sample in a study of shared clonotypes between healthy human individuals. Repertoires were generated with immunoSEQ multiplex PCR, while TCRdb's copy carries only in-frame clones and drops some. Of 780,000 or so clones in the sample, 72% were seen once. The sample was memory CD4+ T cells sorted from blood. Subset meaning: CD45RA-negative fraction. These receptors were obtained from a woman in her twenties or thirties in good health.

The J gene is TRBJ1-3, the V gene TRBV4-2; a possible D gene is TRBD1 (5 bases). This CDR3 region has 16 residues. Germline V gene lookup returns CDR1 LGHNA and CDR2 YNFKEQ. Trimming pared 4 bases from V and 2 bases from J, leaving 15 bases between. Here the CDR3 reads CASSRLWGLAGNTIYF. The CDR3, as DNA: TGTGCCAGCAGCCGTTTATGGGGCCTTGCTGGAAACACCATATATTTT.

Regarding this clone: Just one base apart from a much larger clone, this may be a read error. The rearrangement links TRBV6-6 to TRBJ1-4; TRBD1 agrees at 11 bases. The V gene's germline CDR1 is MNHNY and CDR2 SVGAGI (reference sequence). The CDR3 has 13 residues. After removal of 5 bases from V and 10 bases from J, the junction contained 3 bases not matched to a gene. Here the CDR3 DNA reads TGTGCCAGCAGTGGGACAGGGGGTGGAAAACTGTTTTTT. Residues: CASSGTGGGKLFF.

The chain is built from TRBV2 and TRBJ1-2, with 8 positions matching TRBD1. Germline V gene lookup returns CDR1 SNHLY and CDR2 FYNNEI. The CDR3 is made up of 14 amino acids. V shed 6 bases, J shed 4 bases, and the junction held 7 bases outside the gene matches. Here the CDR3 DNA reads TGTGCCAGCAGGACACAGGGGGGCGGCTATGGCTACACCTTC. Amino acid sequence: CASRTQGGGYGYTF.

This clone was counted many times. The V gene is TRBV14, the J gene TRBJ1-5; D is possibly TRBD1 (5 bases). This CDR3 is 13 amino acids long. Germline V gives CDR1 SGHDN, CDR2 FVKESK. With 2 bases removed from V and 7 bases from J, the gap between germline ends came to 9 bases. The CDR3 DNA follows: TGTGCCAGCAGCCAAAAGGAGGGGCAGCCCCAGCATTTT. Protein sequence: CASSQKEGQPQHF.

CDR3 DNA: TGTGCCAGCAGCTTAGGATCCGCGCAGAACACCGGGGAGCTGTTTTTT. Its translation: CASSLGSAQNTGELFF. The V call is TRBV11-1, the J call TRBJ2-2; D remains unclear. The germline V gene encodes CDR1 SGHAT and CDR2 FQDESV (reference sequence). The CDR3 extends over 16 amino acids. V shed 1 base and J shed 1 base, with 10 bases lying between them.

The CDR3 protein is CASSFGTGPGNTIYF. The CDR3 nucleotides are TGTGCCAGCAGTTTCGGGACAGGGCCTGGAAACACCATATATTTT. The genes are TRBV27 and TRBJ1-3, with TRBD1 identical over 9 bases. V was clipped by 3 bases and J by 2 bases; unmatched bases: 2. The CDR3 spans 15 residues. Germline assignment: CDR1 MNHEY and CDR2 SMNVEV (reference sequence).

This chain links TRBV5-1 with TRBJ1-3, with D possibly matching TRBD1 (5 bases). This CDR3 is 15 amino acids long. The V gene's germline CDR1 is SGHRS and CDR2 YFSETQ. Trimming stripped 0 bases from V and 2 bases from J, with 9 bases between. The CDR3 nucleotides are TGCGCCAGCAGCTTGGGTGCCAGGGCTGGAAACACCATATATTTT. It specifies CASSLGARAGNTIYF.

The chain employs TRBV11-3 and TRBJ2-1, with D possibly being TRBD2 (6 bases). Germline V gene sequence: CDR1 SGHNT, CDR2 YENEEA. CDR3 size: 13 residues. V dropped 5 bases and J dropped 5 bases, with 10 bases sitting between them. CDR3: CASSPRRDNEQFF. DNA of the CDR3: TGTGCCAGCAGCCCTCGGAGGGACAATGAGCAGTTCTTC.

This clone was counted between two and nine times. V is TRBV6-6 and J is TRBJ1-5; 9 bases line up with TRBD1. This CDR3 is 15 amino acids long. Germline CDR1 is MNHNY and CDR2 is SVGAGI (reference sequence). V lost 0 bases, J lost 7 bases, and 4 bases stayed unmatched. The CDR3 coding sequence is TGTGCCAGCAGTTACTCGGGACAGGGAAAACAGCCCCAGCATTTT. Its translation is CASSYSGQGKQPQHF.

The chain links TRBV14 to TRBJ2-6, with D hard to call. CDR1 SGHDN and CDR2 FVKESK come from the germline V gene. The CDR3 consists of 17 residues. The V end lost 4 bases, the J end lost 2 bases, and 15 bases lay between the germline ends. For the CDR3, the DNA is TGTGCCAGCAGCCCCCTGGTTGGGTTGGCTGGGGCCAACGTCCTGACTTTC. It is translated as CASSPLVGLAGANVLTF.

This clone appeared a few times. The V and J genes are TRBV5-6 and TRBJ2-1; no clear D. Germline loops: CDR1 SGHDT, CDR2 YYEEEE. V was pared by 3 bases and J by 5 bases, with 9 bases between. The CDR3 has 13 residues. CDR3 nucleotide sequence: TGTGCCAGCAGCTCCCTAGGGAACAATGAGCAGTTCTTC. Its translation is CASSSLGNNEQFF.

In DNA form, the CDR3 reads TGTGCCAGCTCACCATGGGACGGTTACAATGAGCAGTTCTTC. Protein sequence: CASSPWDGYNEQFF. The chain carries TRBV18 and TRBJ2-1, with D possibly called TRBD1 or TRBD2 (5 bases each). Trimming stripped 2 bases from V and 4 bases from J, with 9 bases between. CDR1 is KGHSH and CDR2 is LQKENI in the germline V gene. The CDR3 totals 14 residues.

The chain employs TRBV18 and TRBJ2-7; D is ambiguous. The CDR3 length is 13 residues. V was pared by 3 bases and J by 5 bases, with 11 bases between. CDR1 is KGHSH and CDR2 is LQKENI in the germline V gene. Here the CDR3 reads CASSPEIGNEQYF. In nucleotides, the CDR3 is TGTGCCAGCTCACCGGAAATAGGCAACGAGCAGTACTTC.

The V call is TRBV20-1, the J call TRBJ1-1; the match to TRBD1 covers 9 bases. The CDR3 runs to 11 residues. V trimming: 1 base; J trimming: 11 bases; junction bases outside the gene matches: 2. Per the germline V gene, CDR1 is DFQATT and CDR2 is SNEGSKA (reference sequence). The chain's CDR3 is CSARGQGGAFF. The CDR3 coding sequence is TGCAGTGCTAGAGGACAGGGGGGTGCTTTCTTT.

The J gene is TRBJ2-7, the V gene TRBV13; 12 positions match TRBD2. J gave up 6 bases and V 3 bases, and 9 bases lay outside the gene matches. Germline-derived CDR1 and CDR2 are PRHDT and FYEKMQ (reference sequence). The length of the CDR3 is 16 residues. DNA for the CDR3: TGTGCCAGCAGCTTCCAGACTAGCGGGAGAGCAGGCGAGCAGTACTTC. It encodes CASSFQTSGRAGEQYF.

The table lists this clone with a few counts. The rearrangement uses TRBV28 and TRBJ1-2; no reliable D call. CDR3 length: 10 amino acids. Germline CDR1 MDHEN, CDR2 SYDVKM. The V and J ends lost 3 bases and 6 bases respectively, with 2 bases between them. The CDR3 sequence: CASSFNGYTF. CDR3 in DNA: TGTGCCAGCAGTTTCAATGGCTACACCTTC.

The chain is built from TRBV7-8 and TRBJ2-1; TRBD1 agrees at 7 bases. V was clipped by 6 bases and J by 15 bases; unmatched bases: 8. CDR3 size: 11 residues. The germline V gene has CDR1 SGHVS and CDR2 FQNEAQ. The CDR3 loop reads CASRRDRDLFF. In nucleotides, the CDR3 is TGTGCCAGCAGACGTGACAGGGACCTGTTCTTC.

As regards this clone: Other DNA sequences of this sample code for an identical CDR3. This chain connects TRBV29-1 to TRBJ1-4, with 8 bases fitting TRBD1. V dropped 4 bases and J dropped 8; count of bases not matched to a gene: 6. This CDR3 has 13 amino acids. Germline CDR1 and CDR2: SQVTM and ANQGSEA. The CDR3 bases are TGCAGCGTTGGCCAGGGGGCGCGCGAAAAACTGTTTTTT. Its translation is CSVGQGAREKLFF.

This clone showed up just a few times. V and J are TRBV23-1 and TRBJ2-7; possibly TRBD2 for D (5 bases). TRBV23-1 is an ORF; its function is uncertain. The CDR3 runs to 15 residues. V lost 4 bases, J lost 6 bases, and 19 bases lay in between. The CDR3 protein is CASSRSGRGLSEQYF. The CDR3 coding sequence is TGCGCCAGCAGTCGATCAGGTCGGGGTCTGAGCGAGCAGTACTTC.

This clone was detected a few times. V is TRBV28 and J is TRBJ1-3; unclear D gene. Germline V lookup: CDR1 MDHEN, CDR2 SYDVKM. The V gene lost 6 bases and the J gene lost 0 bases, with 12 bases spanning the gap. The CDR3 is 15 residues long. The CDR3 sequence is CASRSLPSSGNTIYF. CDR3 nucleotides: TGTGCCAGCAGGTCCCTCCCGAGCTCTGGAAACACCATATATTTT.

This sequence joins TRBV20-1 and TRBJ2-1; unclear D gene. The CDR3 runs to 11 residues. Germline CDR1 DFQATT, CDR2 SNEGSKA (reference sequence). V lost 4 bases, J lost 9 bases, and 10 bases lay in between. CDR3 in DNA: TGCAGTGCTACCTCCGGTCCTGAGCAGTTCTTC. Translating gives CSATSGPEQFF.

The gene calls are TRBV25-1 and TRBJ2-1; 9 nucleotides agree with TRBD1. CDR1 MGHDK and CDR2 SYGVNS come from the germline V gene. The length of the CDR3 is 16 residues. Trimming cost V 4 bases and J 6 bases; bases outside gene matches: 10. The CDR3 DNA sequence: TGTGCCAGCAGTGTCTGGAGACAGGGGGTCTCCAATGAGCAGTTCTTC. Its translation: CASSVWRQGVSNEQFF.